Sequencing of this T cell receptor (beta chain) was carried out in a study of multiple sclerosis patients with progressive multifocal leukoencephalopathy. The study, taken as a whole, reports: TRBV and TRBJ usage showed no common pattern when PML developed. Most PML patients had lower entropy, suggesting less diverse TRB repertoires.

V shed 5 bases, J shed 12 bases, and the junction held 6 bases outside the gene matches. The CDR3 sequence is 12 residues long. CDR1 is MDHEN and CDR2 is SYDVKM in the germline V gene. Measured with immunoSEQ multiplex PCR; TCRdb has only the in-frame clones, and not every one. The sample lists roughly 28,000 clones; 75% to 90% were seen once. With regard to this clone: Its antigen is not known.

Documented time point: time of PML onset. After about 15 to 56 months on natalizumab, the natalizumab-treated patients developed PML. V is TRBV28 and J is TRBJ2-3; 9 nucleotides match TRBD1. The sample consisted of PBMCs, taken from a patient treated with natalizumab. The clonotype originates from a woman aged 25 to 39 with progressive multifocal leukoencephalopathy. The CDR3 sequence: CASSPRDREQYF. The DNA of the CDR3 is TGTGCCAGCAGTCCGAGGGACAGGGAACAGTATTTT.